One sample yielded the 17 T cell receptor beta chains listed below, sequenced in a study of blood T cell repertoires in COVID-19. Only in-frame clones appear in the TCRdb table, and some are missing; sequencing was by immunoSEQ multiplex PCR. The repertoire holds tens of thousands of clones, with roughly 70% as singletons. Sequencing was carried out using peripheral blood. The origin of the receptors is a man in his 70s with COVID-19, enrolled during active disease.

V gene TRBV3-1 (or the pseudogene TRBV3-2) combines with J gene TRBJ1-3; tentative D call: TRBD1 (5 bases). Trimming removed 0 bases at V and 0 bases at J, with 6 bases between. From germline, CDR1 is LGHDT and CDR2 YNNKEL (reference sequence). The CDR3 is 15 amino acids. DNA of the CDR3: TGTGCCAGCAGCCAAGAGGGGCACTCTGGAAACACCATATATTTT. Its translation is CASSQEGHSGNTIYF.

The chain joins TRBV27 to TRBJ2-6; 11 nucleotides match TRBD1. The CDR3 loop spans 17 amino acids. The germline gives CDR1 MNHEY, CDR2 SMNVEV (reference sequence). V trimming: 6 bases; J trimming: 0 bases; junction bases outside the gene matches: 4. For the CDR3, the DNA is TGTGCCAGCAGCCCGGGACAGGGGGACTCTGGGGCCAACGTCCTGACTTTC. The encoded protein is CASSPGQGDSGANVLTF.

This chain joins TRBV30 and TRBJ2-7; a possible D gene is TRBD2 (6 bases). The CDR3 extends over 14 amino acids. The germline V gene has CDR1 GTSNPN and CDR2 SVGIG (reference sequence). With 0 bases removed from V and 4 bases from J, the gap between germline ends came to 13 bases. The CDR3 sequence is CAWSVGGDAYEQYF. CDR3 nucleotide sequence: TGTGCCTGGAGTGTCGGAGGGGACGCGTACGAGCAGTACTTC.

V gene TRBV29-1 combines with J gene TRBJ2-1; the match to TRBD2 covers 9 bases. This CDR3 comprises 16 residues. Germline-derived CDR1 and CDR2 are SQVTM and ANQGSEA. V shed 5 bases, J shed 9 bases, and the junction held 17 bases outside the gene matches. The CDR3 region has the DNA TGCAGCGTTCCAGCACCCGGGACTAGCACGTTGGCTGAGCAGTTCTTC. Protein product: CSVPAPGTSTLAEQFF.

This clone was counted between two and nine times. The gene calls are TRBV2 and TRBJ2-7; 8 bases align to TRBD1. Germline lookup yields CDR1 SNHLY and CDR2 FYNNEI. CDR3 length equals 13 residues. The J segment lost 6 bases and the V segment lost 5 bases, leaving 6 bases of the junction unmatched. This CDR3 reads CASSRQGTVEQYF. CDR3 sequence (DNA): TGTGCCAGCAGTCGACAGGGGACGGTCGAGCAGTACTTC.

This chain connects TRBV12-3 or TRBV12-4 to TRBJ2-7, with 7 bases identical to TRBD1. J gave up 6 bases and V 1 base, and 3 bases lay outside the gene matches. The CDR3 has 13 amino acids. The chain's CDR3 is CASSLVGTVEQYF. CDR3 in DNA: TGTGCCAGCAGTTTAGTAGGGACAGTCGAGCAGTACTTC.

This clone appeared a few times. The chain is built from TRBV19 and TRBJ2-7, with a possible D match to TRBD2 (6 bases). V was pared by 3 bases and J by 7 bases, with 13 bases between. The CDR3 totals 13 residues. The germline V gene has CDR1 LNHDA and CDR2 SQIVND (reference sequence). Here the CDR3 reads CASSMGHGGEQYF. The CDR3 DNA reads as TGTGCCAGTAGTATGGGCCATGGGGGGGAGCAGTACTTC.

The V call is TRBV28, the J call TRBJ2-1; 12 positions match TRBD2. CDR3 length equals 15 residues. Germline CDR1 is MDHEN and CDR2 is SYDVKM. Trimming cost V 8 bases and J 3 bases; bases outside gene matches: 5. CDR3 DNA: TGTGCCAGCCTACTAGCGGGAGGTATCTACAATGAGCAGTTCTTC. The encoded protein is CASLLAGGIYNEQFF.

The chain recombines TRBV7-3 with TRBJ2-1, with D perhaps TRBD1 (5 bases). Germline CDR1 SGHTA, CDR2 FQGTGA. There are 15 residues in the CDR3. The V gene lost 3 bases and the J gene lost 3 bases, with 12 bases spanning the gap. Here the CDR3 DNA reads TGTGCCAGCAGCTTGGGCAGGGCAGACTACAATGAGCAGTTCTTC. Its translation: CASSLGRADYNEQFF.

The chain carries TRBV5-1 and TRBJ2-5; 13 bases align to TRBD2. Germline lookup yields CDR1 SGHRS and CDR2 YFSETQ. The length of the CDR3 is 15 residues. V trimming: 4 bases; J trimming: 5 bases; junction bases outside the gene matches: 5. The CDR3 sequence is CASSPGTSGMETQYF. The CDR3 DNA reads TGCGCCAGCAGCCCGGGGACTAGCGGGATGGAGACCCAGTACTTC.

This clone appeared a single time. The chain couples TRBV7-9 to TRBJ2-2; 7 bases align to TRBD1. This CDR3 comprises 15 residues. Germline V gives CDR1 SEHNR, CDR2 FQNEAQ (reference sequence). V lost 0 bases to trimming and J lost 4 bases; unmatched junction nucleotides: 2. CDR3 loop: CASSLATGSTGELFF. The DNA of the CDR3 is TGTGCCAGCAGCTTAGCGACAGGGAGCACCGGGGAGCTGTTTTTT.

This chain joins TRBV5-8 and TRBJ1-1; 9 bases map to TRBD1. There are 13 residues in the CDR3. Trimming at V came to 5 bases and at J to 4 bases, leaving 3 bases not matched to a gene. The germline gives CDR1 SGHTS, CDR2 YDEGEE. In DNA, the CDR3 is TGTGCCAGCAGACAGGGGGCGGGCACTGAAGCTTTCTTT. Its protein product is CASRQGAGTEAFF.

This clone occurred once. CDR3 coding DNA: TGTGCCAGCAGGGGACAGGGACCTCGCACAGATACGCAGTATTTT. This encodes CASRGQGPRTDTQYF. The chain uses TRBV6-5 and TRBJ2-3, with 9 bases lining up with TRBD1. The CDR3 covers 15 residues. Trimming cost V 6 bases and J 1 base; bases outside gene matches: 5. The V gene's germline CDR1 is MNHEY and CDR2 SVGAGI.

CDR3 region: CASSYFGRRVQDTQYF. In DNA, the CDR3 is TGTGCCAGCAGTTACTTCGGCAGGAGGGTGCAAGATACGCAGTATTTT. The V gene is TRBV6-2 or TRBV6-3, the J gene TRBJ2-3; D may be TRBD2 (6 bases). This CDR3 region has 16 residues. Germline-derived CDR1 and CDR2 are MNHEY and SVGEGT. The V end was cut by 1 base, the J end by 5 bases, with 16 bases between.

This clone occurred once. J is TRBJ1-2 and V is TRBV7-3; 10 nucleotides match TRBD1. The CDR3 totals 13 residues. V lost 5 bases and J lost 8; bases outside the gene matches: 5. Per germline, CDR1 SGHTA and CDR2 FQGTGA. CDR3: CASSMGTGVGYTF. The CDR3 DNA sequence: TGTGCCAGCAGCATGGGGACAGGGGTGGGCTACACCTTC. The full variable domain, rest sourced from reference TRBV7-3 and TRBJ1-2, is GAGVSQTPSNKVTEKGKYVELRCDPISGHTALYWYRQSLGQGPEFLIYFQGTGAADDSGLPNDRFFAVRPEGSVSTLKIQRTERGDSAVYLCASSMGTGVGYTFGSGTRLTVV.

This clone was seen a handful of times. The chain recombines TRBV4-2 with TRBJ2-1, with TRBD2 matching 13 bases. Trimming at V came to 0 bases and at J to 7 bases, leaving 3 bases not matched to a gene. The CDR3 totals 16 residues. Germline V gene sequence: CDR1 LGHNA, CDR2 YNFKEQ. The chain's CDR3 is CASSQDTSGRENEQFF. Here the CDR3 DNA reads TGTGCCAGCAGCCAAGATACTAGCGGGAGGGAGAATGAGCAGTTCTTC.

This clone was counted a few times. The V call is TRBV2, the J call TRBJ2-7; perhaps TRBD2 as D (5 bases). Trimming stripped 4 bases from V and 4 bases from J, with 14 bases between. The CDR3 has 14 amino acids. Germline V gene lookup returns CDR1 SNHLY and CDR2 FYNNEI. The CDR3 DNA reads TGTGCCAGCAGTGTCGAAGCGGCTTCATACGAGCAGTACTTC. This gives the protein CASSVEAASYEQYF.